Each of the 10 T cell receptor beta chains below was sequenced from the same sample in a study of OX40 agonist ivuxolimab in advanced cancers. Sequencing was performed with immunoSEQ multiplex PCR; in TCRdb, only in-frame clones are kept and a portion is missing. The repertoire has 70,000 to 80,000 clones, 89% of them found once; the top ten carry around 0.4%. This specimen was CD4+ or CD8+ T cells sorted from blood, taken in a trial of the OX40 agonist ivuxolimab. Source of these receptors: an adult with an advanced solid tumor such as melanoma, head and neck, liver or kidney cancer.

The CDR3 protein is CASSKSAGGPSGELFF. CDR3 sequence (DNA): TGTGCCAGTAGTAAGTCAGCGGGAGGGCCTAGCGGGGAGCTGTTTTTT. This chain joins TRBV19 and TRBJ2-2; TRBD2 agrees at 10 bases. Germline CDR1 is LNHDA and CDR2 is SQIVND (reference sequence). The CDR3 runs to 16 residues. Trimming cost V 4 bases and J 7 bases; bases outside gene matches: 9.

V is TRBV27 and J is TRBJ2-3, with D possibly matching TRBD2 (6 bases). Germline V gene sequence: CDR1 MNHEY, CDR2 SMNVEV (reference sequence). Deletions cut 1 base from V and 9 bases from J, with 14 bases between. This CDR3 has 14 amino acids. CDR3 nucleotide sequence: TGTGCCAGCAGTTTATGGTTAGGAGGGAGGACGCAGTATTTT. Translation gives CASSLWLGGRTQYF.

The chain combines TRBV5-1 with TRBJ2-1; 10 bases are a match to TRBD2. CDR3 size: 17 residues. From germline, CDR1 is SGHRS and CDR2 YFSETQ. The V segment lost 0 bases and the J segment 5 bases; nucleotides outside the gene matches: 8. The CDR3 DNA sequence: TGCGCCAGCAGCTTGGCCAGAAGCGGGAGGGTGGACAATGAGCAGTTCTTC. It translates to CASSLARSGRVDNEQFF.

This chain uses TRBV5-1 with TRBJ1-5; 7 bases are shared with TRBD1. V lost 0 bases to trimming and J lost 7 bases; unmatched junction nucleotides: 7. This CDR3 is built from 15 residues. Germline assignment: CDR1 SGHRS and CDR2 YFSETQ. The CDR3 sequence: CASSLVGGPEQPQHF. CDR3 coding DNA: TGCGCCAGCAGCTTGGTAGGGGGCCCGGAACAGCCCCAGCATTTT.

V usage is TRBV11-2 and J usage is TRBJ2-1; 9 nucleotides line up with TRBD2. Germline V lookup: CDR1 SGHAT, CDR2 FQNNGV. The CDR3 is made up of 16 amino acids. V was clipped by 2 bases and J by 7 bases; unmatched bases: 9. CDR3 loop: CASSLLPGLAGNEQFF. In DNA form, the CDR3 reads TGTGCCAGCAGCTTATTGCCGGGACTAGCCGGTAATGAGCAGTTCTTC.

The rearrangement uses TRBV7-2 and TRBJ2-5; D ambiguous. Germline CDR1 reads SGHTA; CDR2 reads FQGNSA. The ends were cut back, 5 bases at V and 0 bases at J, with 10 bases in the middle. CDR3 length: 14 amino acids. The chain's CDR3 is CASSRNGDQETQYF. As DNA, the CDR3 is TGTGCCAGCAGCCGGAACGGTGACCAAGAGACCCAGTACTTC.

The chain combines TRBV19 with TRBJ1-2; D is possibly TRBD1 (5 bases). Looked up from germline, CDR1 is LNHDA and CDR2 is SQIVND (reference sequence). V lost 0 bases, J lost 4 bases, and 15 bases lay in between. The CDR3 sequence is 16 residues long. The CDR3: CASSIDSLTVPYGYTF. CDR3 nucleotide sequence: TGTGCCAGTAGTATAGATTCCCTGACAGTTCCCTATGGCTACACCTTC.

The rearrangement joins TRBV29-1 to TRBJ2-1; 7 bases line up with TRBD1. Trimming took 8 bases from V and 5 from J; bases not matched to a gene: 9. Germline CDR1 reads SQVTM; CDR2 reads ANQGSEA. CDR3 length equals 13 residues. CDR3 sequence reads: CSPFGTDNNEQFF. The CDR3 DNA sequence: TGCAGCCCCTTCGGGACAGACAACAATGAGCAGTTCTTC.

This clone was seen more than once but under ten times. The rearrangement links TRBV4-2 to TRBJ1-5, with 7 positions matching TRBD1. The germline gives CDR1 LGHNA, CDR2 YNFKEQ. There are 19 residues in the CDR3. V lost 4 bases, J lost 3 bases, and 18 bases stayed unmatched. CDR3 bases: TGTGCCAGCAGCCCCTCCCGGGACAGCCAAGATCTTCTCAATCAGCCCCAGCATTTT. Its translation is CASSPSRDSQDLLNQPQHF.

This clone has just a few counts. The rearrangement links TRBV5-6 to TRBJ2-2; D unclear. The CDR3 is made up of 11 amino acids. Germline assignment: CDR1 SGHDT and CDR2 YYEEEE. Trimming left V 0 bases short and J 6 bases short, with 0 bases between. The CDR3 nucleotides read TGTGCCAGCAGCTTGGCCGGGGAGCTGTTTTTT. Amino acid sequence: CASSLAGELFF.